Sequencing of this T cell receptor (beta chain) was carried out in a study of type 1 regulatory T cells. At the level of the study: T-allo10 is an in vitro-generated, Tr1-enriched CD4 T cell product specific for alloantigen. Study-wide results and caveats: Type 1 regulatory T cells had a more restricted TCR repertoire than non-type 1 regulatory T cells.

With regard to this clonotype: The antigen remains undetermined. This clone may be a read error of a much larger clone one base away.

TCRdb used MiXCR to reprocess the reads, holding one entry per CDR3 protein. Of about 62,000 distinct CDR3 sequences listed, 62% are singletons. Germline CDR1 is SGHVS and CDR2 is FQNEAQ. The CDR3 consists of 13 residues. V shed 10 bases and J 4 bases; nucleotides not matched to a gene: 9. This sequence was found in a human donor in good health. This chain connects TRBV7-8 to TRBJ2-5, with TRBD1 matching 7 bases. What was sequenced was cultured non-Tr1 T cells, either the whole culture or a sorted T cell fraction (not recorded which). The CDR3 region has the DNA TGTGCCAACAGTCAGGGGGAGCGAGAGACCCAGTACTTC. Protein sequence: CANSQGERETQYF. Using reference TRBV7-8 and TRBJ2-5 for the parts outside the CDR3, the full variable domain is GAGVSQSPRYKVAKRGQDVALRCDPISGHVSLFWYQQALGQGPEFLTYFQNEAQLDKSGLPSDRFFAERPEGSVSTLKIQRTQQEDSAVYLCANSQGERETQYFGPGTRLLVL.